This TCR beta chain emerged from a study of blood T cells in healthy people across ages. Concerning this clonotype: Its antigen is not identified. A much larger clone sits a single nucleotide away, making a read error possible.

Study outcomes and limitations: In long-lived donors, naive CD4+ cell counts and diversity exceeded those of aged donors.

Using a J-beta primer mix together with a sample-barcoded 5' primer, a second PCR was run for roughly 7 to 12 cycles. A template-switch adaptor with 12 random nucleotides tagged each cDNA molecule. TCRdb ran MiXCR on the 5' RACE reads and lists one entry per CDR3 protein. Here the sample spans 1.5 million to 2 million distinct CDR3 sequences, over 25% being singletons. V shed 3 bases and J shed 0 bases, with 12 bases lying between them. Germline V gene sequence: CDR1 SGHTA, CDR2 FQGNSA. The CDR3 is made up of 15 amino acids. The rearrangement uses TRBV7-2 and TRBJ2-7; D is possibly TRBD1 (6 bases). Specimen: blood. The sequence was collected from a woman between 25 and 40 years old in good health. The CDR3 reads CASSLTQGPSYEQYF. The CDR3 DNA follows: TGTGCCAGCAGCTTGACACAGGGACCCTCCTACGAGCAGTACTTC.